The 25 T cell receptor beta chains presented below share a single source sample, sequenced in a study of blood T cell repertoires in COVID-19 (dated by TCRdb to the early 2020s). Library prep was done by the immunoSEQ multiplex PCR assay. TCRdb took over this immuneACCESS table, retaining in-frame rearrangements with V and J assigned. Such tables are incomplete; in checked studies, under half of the missing clones stem from an unresolved V gene, and the remainder is unexplained. The sample profile shows roughly 60,000 clones; almost 85% of them were found once. Less than 4.5% of the sample is held by the ten biggest clonotypes. Specimen: peripheral blood. The source of these receptors is a man aged 60 to 69 with acute or convalescent COVID-19.

The chain carries TRBV28 and TRBJ1-2; D call uncertain. Germline V gene sequence: CDR1 MDHEN, CDR2 SYDVKM. Deletions cut 7 bases from V and 2 bases from J, with 11 bases between. This CDR3 contains 13 residues. In DNA form, the CDR3 reads TGTGCCAGCATCTCAGAGCGGAACTATGGCTACACCTTC. Translation: CASISERNYGYTF.

The chain employs TRBV7-9 and TRBJ2-7, with D possibly being TRBD1 (5 bases). V dropped 2 bases and J dropped 0 bases, with 14 bases sitting between them. The CDR3 contains 16 residues. CDR1 SEHNR and CDR2 FQNEAQ come from the germline V gene (reference sequence). Here the CDR3 reads CASSLRTQDTSYEQYF. The CDR3, as DNA: TGTGCCAGCAGCTTACGGACACAGGACACCTCCTACGAGCAGTACTTC.

This chain links TRBV2 with TRBJ1-6; 10 bases agree with TRBD1. CDR1 and CDR2 from the germline V gene are SNHLY and FYNNEI. After removal of 3 bases from V and 9 bases from J, the junction contained 8 bases not matched to a gene. The CDR3 has 16 residues. The CDR3 nucleotides read TGTGCCAGCAGTGAGCCGGACAGGGGGTTTGGTTCACCCCTCCACTTT. Translating it yields CASSEPDRGFGSPLHF.

The V call is TRBV2, the J call TRBJ2-7; D possibly corresponds to TRBD1 (6 bases). The CDR3 has 13 amino acids. The V and J ends lost 6 bases and 2 bases respectively, with 11 bases between them. The germline CDR1 and CDR2 sequences are SNHLY and FYNNEI. The CDR3: CASSGTLAYEQYF. The CDR3 DNA is TGTGCCAGCAGCGGGACACTCGCCTACGAGCAGTACTTC.

This clone was observed a handful of times. The rearrangement links TRBV5-5 to TRBJ2-7; 7 bases line up with TRBD2. There are 15 residues in the CDR3. CDR1 is SGHKS and CDR2 is YYEKEE in the germline V gene (reference sequence). V lost 2 bases and J lost 4; bases outside the gene matches: 9. CDR3 in amino acids: CASSFRGGFSYEQYF. CDR3 nucleotides: TGTGCCAGCAGCTTCCGCGGGGGATTCTCTTACGAGCAGTACTTC.

This chain joins TRBV5-1 and TRBJ1-2; D gene uncertain. Per germline, CDR1 SGHRS and CDR2 YFSETQ. This CDR3 has 13 amino acids. The V and J ends lost 6 bases and 4 bases respectively, with 13 bases between them. The CDR3 nucleotides read TGCGCCAGCACCATTGAGGGTTCCTATGGCTACACCTTC. Its protein is CASTIEGSYGYTF.

The V and J genes are TRBV7-6 and TRBJ1-2; 8 nucleotides agree with TRBD1. Per the germline V gene, CDR1 is SGHVS and CDR2 is FNYEAQ. Trimming at V came to 6 bases and at J to 8 bases, leaving 20 bases not matched to a gene. This CDR3 is built from 17 residues. The CDR3 reads CASSQLPGQDLLGGYTF. The CDR3 DNA reads as TGTGCCAGCAGTCAACTCCCGGGACAGGATCTCCTGGGGGGCTACACCTTC.

This CDR3 is CASSSPGGDYGYTF. The CDR3 coding sequence is TGCGCCAGCAGCTCCCCGGGGGGCGATTATGGCTACACCTTC. The chain couples TRBV4-1 to TRBJ1-2; a weak D match, TRBD1 (6 bases). V lost 5 bases, J lost 5 bases, and 15 bases lay in between. The CDR3 covers 14 residues. Germline lookup yields CDR1 MGHRA and CDR2 YSYEKL.

This rearrangement joins TRBV4-1 to TRBJ1-1, with 9 bases aligning to TRBD1. V shed 5 bases and J 7 bases; nucleotides not matched to a gene: 14. CDR3 length: 16 residues. Germline V lookup: CDR1 MGHRA, CDR2 YSYEKL. CDR3 residues: CASSNPQGARTNEAFF. DNA for the CDR3: TGCGCCAGCAGCAATCCACAGGGGGCGCGAACTAATGAAGCTTTCTTT.

The rearrangement joins TRBV19 to TRBJ1-2, with D perhaps TRBD1 (5 bases). V lost 7 bases, J lost 5 bases, and 26 bases lay in between. CDR1 is LNHDA, CDR2 SQIVND, per germline (reference sequence). The CDR3 consists of 17 residues. DNA of the CDR3: TGTGCCAGTAAGATGGGAGGGCCCCGGGACGCAGGATATGGCTACACCTTC. This codes for CASKMGGPRDAGYGYTF.

The J gene is TRBJ1-2, the V gene TRBV5-6; D is ambiguous. This CDR3 spans 14 amino acids. Germline CDR1 and CDR2: SGHDT and YYEEEE. V lost 0 bases and J 4 bases, leaving 10 bases between the germline ends. As DNA, the CDR3 is TGTGCCAGCAGCTTGGCCGACTCTAGCTATGGCTACACCTTC. This encodes CASSLADSSYGYTF. The whole variable domain, filled in from reference TRBV5-6 and TRBJ1-2, reads DAGVTQSPTHLIKTRGQQVTLRCSPKSGHDTVSWYQQALGQGPQFIFQYYEEEERQRGNFPDRFSGHQFPNYSSELNVNALLLGDSALYLCASSLADSSYGYTFGSGTRLTVV.

The chain recombines TRBV7-9 with TRBJ1-5, with 12 bases matching TRBD1. Trimming removed 5 bases from V and 5 bases from J; junction bases left unmatched: 4. The germline V gene encodes CDR1 SEHNR and CDR2 FQNEAQ (reference sequence). The CDR3 runs 15 residues. CDR3 bases: TGTGCCAGCAGCCAGGGACAGGGGGCGGATCAGCCCCAGCATTTT. Translated: CASSQGQGADQPQHF.

CDR3 residues: CASTPEGSFKFF. CDR3 DNA sequence: TGTGCCAGCACACCGGAGGGATCTTTCAAGTTCTTC. This chain joins TRBV2 and TRBJ2-1; TRBD2 is a possible D gene (6 bases). The CDR3 covers 12 residues. Germline CDR1 SNHLY, CDR2 FYNNEI. Trimming pared 7 bases from V and 14 bases from J, leaving 18 bases between.

V and J are TRBV4-2 and TRBJ1-5; D is uncertain. Trimming shortened V by 0 bases and J by 5 bases, and 11 bases separated the two germline ends. Germline V gene data show CDR1 as LGHNA and CDR2 as YNFKEQ. The CDR3 is made up of 15 amino acids. The CDR3 region has the DNA TGTGCCAGCAGCCAAGAAGCGCGGTTGGATCAGCCCCAGCATTTT. Encoded protein: CASSQEARLDQPQHF.

V usage is TRBV5-6 and J usage is TRBJ1-2; D is undetermined. This CDR3 region has 12 residues. Germline V gives CDR1 SGHDT, CDR2 YYEEEE. Deletions cut 0 bases from V and 6 bases from J, with 6 bases between. The CDR3 sequence: CASSLAVNGYTF. The CDR3 DNA is TGTGCCAGCAGCTTGGCCGTTAATGGCTACACCTTC.

This rearrangement joins TRBV6-4 to TRBJ1-6; the D is unclear. Trimming left V 6 bases short and J 9 bases short, with 18 bases between. Germline CDR1 is MRHNA and CDR2 is SNTAGT. The CDR3 loop spans 15 amino acids. The CDR3 bases are TGTGCCAGCAGCCTGGAGGGATCCCACAGTTCACCCCTCCACTTT. Translation gives CASSLEGSHSSPLHF.

The chain uses TRBV11-2 and TRBJ2-4; TRBD2 matches at 10 bases. The CDR3 length is 16 residues. Trimming cost V 8 bases and J 2 bases; bases outside gene matches: 9. Germline CDR1 is SGHAT and CDR2 is FQNNGV. CDR3 region: CASRSGGAATKNIQYF. CDR3 nucleotide sequence: TGTGCCAGCCGCAGCGGGGGGGCGGCAACCAAAAACATTCAGTACTTC.

The chain carries TRBV19 and TRBJ1-3, with D maybe TRBD1 (6 bases). The CDR3 is 13 amino acids. V was shortened by 8 bases and J by 2 bases, with 10 bases between the two germline ends. The germline V gene has CDR1 LNHDA and CDR2 SQIVND (reference sequence). CDR3 sequence reads: CASYRDPGNTIYF. In DNA, the CDR3 is TGTGCCAGTTACAGGGACCCTGGAAACACCATATATTTT. Full variable domain (missing parts from reference TRBV19 and TRBJ1-3): DGGITQSPKYLFRKEGQNVTLSCEQNLNHDAMYWYRQDPGQGLRLIYYSQIVNDFQKGDIAEGYSVSREKKESFPLTVTSAQKNPTAFYLCASYRDPGNTIYFGEGSWLTVV.

This clone was counted once. The V gene is TRBV18, the J gene TRBJ1-5, with a possible D match to TRBD1 (5 bases). Germline CDR1 is KGHSH and CDR2 is LQKENI. The CDR3 consists of 15 residues. V lost 3 bases, J lost 6 bases, and 15 bases lay in between. The CDR3 bases are TGTGCCAGCTCACCCGGGGGGGGATGCGGTCAGCCCCAGCATTTT. It yields the protein CASSPGGGCGQPQHF.

The rearrangement uses TRBV27 and TRBJ2-7; weak D call: TRBD2 (6 bases). V was pared by 1 base and J by 6 bases, with 10 bases between. Looked up from germline, CDR1 is MNHEY and CDR2 is SMNVEV (reference sequence). CDR3 size: 13 residues. CDR3 loop: CASSLWRGVEQYF. CDR3 nucleotide sequence: TGTGCCAGCAGTTTATGGAGGGGTGTCGAGCAGTACTTC.

The rearrangement uses TRBV30 and TRBJ2-7, with unresolved D. The length of the CDR3 is 12 residues. Germline V gene data show CDR1 as GTSNPN and CDR2 as SVGIG (reference sequence). Trimming removed 2 bases from V and 2 bases from J, with 7 bases in between. CDR3 coding DNA: TGTGCCTGGAGTTGGCTTACCTACGAGCAGTACTTC. Translated, it gives CAWSWLTYEQYF.

This clone showed up just once. The chain combines TRBV13 with TRBJ1-5, with TRBD1 identical over 7 bases. Germline V gene sequence: CDR1 PRHDT, CDR2 FYEKMQ (reference sequence). The CDR3 length is 15 residues. The trim removed 5 bases at V and 2 bases at J, leaving 6 bases unmatched. The CDR3 coding sequence is TGTGCCAGCAGCAGAACAGGGGAGGGCAATCAGCCCCAGCATTTT. Encoded protein: CASSRTGEGNQPQHF.

The chain employs TRBV2 and TRBJ1-3; 8 bases map to TRBD1. The CDR3 length is 16 residues. Trimming took 5 bases from V and 5 from J; bases not matched to a gene: 11. Per the germline V gene, CDR1 is SNHLY and CDR2 is FYNNEI. The CDR3, as DNA: TGTGCCAGCAGTAGACTATCGACAGGGGCCAGAAACACCATATATTTT. Protein product: CASSRLSTGARNTIYF.

This chain links TRBV5-1 with TRBJ2-4, with D maybe TRBD1 (6 bases). Looked up from germline, CDR1 is SGHRS and CDR2 is YFSETQ. Trimming left V 5 bases short and J 8 bases short, with 17 bases between. The CDR3 has 14 residues. This CDR3 reads CASRNGQTIDIQYF. CDR3 nucleotides: TGCGCCAGCAGGAACGGACAGACTATCGACATTCAGTACTTC.

The CDR3 coding sequence is TGTGCCAGCAGTTTAAAGAGCGGTGGGGAGCAGTACTTC. Translated, it gives CASSLKSGGEQYF. The chain combines TRBV12-3 or TRBV12-4 with TRBJ2-7; D possibly corresponds to TRBD2 (5 bases). Trimming removed 2 bases at V and 7 bases at J, with 12 bases between. This CDR3 is 13 amino acids long.